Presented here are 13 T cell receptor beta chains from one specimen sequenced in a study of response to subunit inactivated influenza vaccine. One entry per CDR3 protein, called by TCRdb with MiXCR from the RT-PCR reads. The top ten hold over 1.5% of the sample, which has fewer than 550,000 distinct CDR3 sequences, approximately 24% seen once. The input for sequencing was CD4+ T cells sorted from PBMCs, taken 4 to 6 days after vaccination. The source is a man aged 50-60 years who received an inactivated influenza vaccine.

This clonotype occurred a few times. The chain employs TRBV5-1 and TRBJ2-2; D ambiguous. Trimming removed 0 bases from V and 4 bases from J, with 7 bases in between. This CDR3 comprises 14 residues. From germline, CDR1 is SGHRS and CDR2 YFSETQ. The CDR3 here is CASSLEVATGELFF. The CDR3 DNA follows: TGCGCCAGCAGCTTGGAAGTGGCCACCGGGGAGCTGTTTTTT.

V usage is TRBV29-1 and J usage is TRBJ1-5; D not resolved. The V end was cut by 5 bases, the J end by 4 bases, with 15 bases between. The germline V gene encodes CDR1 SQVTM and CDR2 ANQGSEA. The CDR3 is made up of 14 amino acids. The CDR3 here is CSVIDETGNQPQHF. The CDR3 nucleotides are TGCAGCGTTATTGACGAAACGGGGAATCAGCCCCAGCATTTT. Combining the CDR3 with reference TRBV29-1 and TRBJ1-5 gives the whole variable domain SAVISQKPSRDICQRGTSLTIQCQVDSQVTMMFWYRQQPGQSLTLIATANQGSEATYESGFVIDKFPISRPNLTFSTLTVSNMSPEDSSIYLCSVIDETGNQPQHFGDGTRLSIL.

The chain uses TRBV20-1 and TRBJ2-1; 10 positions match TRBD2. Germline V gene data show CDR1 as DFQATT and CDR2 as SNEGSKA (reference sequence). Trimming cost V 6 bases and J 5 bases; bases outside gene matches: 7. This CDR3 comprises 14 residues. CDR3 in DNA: TGCAGTGCCCAGAGGACTAGCGGAAACAATGAGCAGTTCTTC. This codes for CSAQRTSGNNEQFF.

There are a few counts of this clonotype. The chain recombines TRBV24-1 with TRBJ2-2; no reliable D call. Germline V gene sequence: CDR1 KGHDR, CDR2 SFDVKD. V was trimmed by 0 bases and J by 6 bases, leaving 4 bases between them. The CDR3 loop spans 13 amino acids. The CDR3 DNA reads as TGTGCCACCAGTGATTTGGGTCCCGGGGAGCTGTTTTTT. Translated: CATSDLGPGELFF.

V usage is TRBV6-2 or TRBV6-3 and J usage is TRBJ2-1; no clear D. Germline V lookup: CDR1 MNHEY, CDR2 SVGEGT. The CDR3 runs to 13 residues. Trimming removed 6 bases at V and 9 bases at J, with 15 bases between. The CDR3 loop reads CASSRRARREQFF. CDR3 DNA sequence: TGTGCCAGCAGCCGCCGGGCCCGTCGTGAGCAGTTCTTC.

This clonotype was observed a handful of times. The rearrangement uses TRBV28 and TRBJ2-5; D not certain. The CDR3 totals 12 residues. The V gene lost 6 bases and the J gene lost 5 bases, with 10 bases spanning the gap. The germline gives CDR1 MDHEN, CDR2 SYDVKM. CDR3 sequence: CASSSSWETQYF. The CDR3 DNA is TGTGCCAGCAGCTCGAGTTGGGAGACCCAGTACTTC.

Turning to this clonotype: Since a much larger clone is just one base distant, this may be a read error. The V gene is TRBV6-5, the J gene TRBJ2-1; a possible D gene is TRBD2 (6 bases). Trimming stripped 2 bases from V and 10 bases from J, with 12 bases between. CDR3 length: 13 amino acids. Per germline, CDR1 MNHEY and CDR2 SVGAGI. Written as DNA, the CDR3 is TGTGCCAGCAGTTACCGACTAGAACAAGAGCAGTTCTTC. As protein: CASSYRLEQEQFF.

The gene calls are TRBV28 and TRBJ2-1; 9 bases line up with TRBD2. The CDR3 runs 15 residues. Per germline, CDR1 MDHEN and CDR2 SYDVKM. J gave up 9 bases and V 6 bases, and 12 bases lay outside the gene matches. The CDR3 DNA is TGTGCCAGCAGCTCGGCTGGCGGGAGGGCCGGTGAGCAGTTCTTC. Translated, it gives CASSSAGGRAGEQFF. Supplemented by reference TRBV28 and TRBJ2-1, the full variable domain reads DVKVTQSSRYLVKRTGEKVFLECVQDMDHENMFWYRQDPGLGLRLIYFSYDVKMKEKGDIPEGYSVSREKKERFSLILESASTNQTSMYLCASSSAGGRAGEQFFGPGTRLTVL.

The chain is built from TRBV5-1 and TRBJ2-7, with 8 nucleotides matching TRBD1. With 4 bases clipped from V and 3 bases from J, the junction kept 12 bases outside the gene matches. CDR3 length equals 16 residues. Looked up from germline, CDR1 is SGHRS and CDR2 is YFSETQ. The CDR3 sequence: CASSIGPGTGNYEQYF. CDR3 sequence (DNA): TGCGCCAGCAGCATCGGACCCGGGACAGGTAACTACGAGCAGTACTTC.

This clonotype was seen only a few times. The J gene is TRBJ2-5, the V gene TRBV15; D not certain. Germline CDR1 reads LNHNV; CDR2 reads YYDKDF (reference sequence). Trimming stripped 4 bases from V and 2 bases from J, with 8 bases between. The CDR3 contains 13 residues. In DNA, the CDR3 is TGTGCCACCAGCAAACGGCATCAAGAGACCCAGTACTTC. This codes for CATSKRHQETQYF.

CDR3: CASAPRTQSRETQYF. As DNA, the CDR3 is TGTGCCAGCGCCCCCCGGACCCAGAGCCGAGAGACCCAGTACTTC. The chain combines TRBV2 with TRBJ2-5; no definite D call. Per the germline V gene, CDR1 is SNHLY and CDR2 is FYNNEI. Trimming stripped 8 bases from V and 4 bases from J, with 20 bases between. The CDR3 spans 15 residues.

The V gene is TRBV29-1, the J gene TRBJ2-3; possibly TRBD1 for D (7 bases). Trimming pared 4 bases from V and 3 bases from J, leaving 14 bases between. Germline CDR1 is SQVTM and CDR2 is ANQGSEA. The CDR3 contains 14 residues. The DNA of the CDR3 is TGCAGCGTTGTCGTCAGGGGGGTAACAGATACGCAGTATTTT. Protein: CSVVVRGVTDTQYF.

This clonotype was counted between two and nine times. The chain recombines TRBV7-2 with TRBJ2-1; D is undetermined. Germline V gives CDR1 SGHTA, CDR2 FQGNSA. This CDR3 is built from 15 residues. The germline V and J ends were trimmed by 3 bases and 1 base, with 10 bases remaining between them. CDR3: CASSFRTESYNEQFF. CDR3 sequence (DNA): TGTGCCAGCAGCTTCAGGACGGAGTCCTACAATGAGCAGTTCTTC.